The 3 T cell receptor beta chains presented below share a single source sample, sequenced in a study of early T cells in non-severe SARS-CoV-2 infection (dated by TCRdb to the early 2020s). Libraries came from 5' RACE. Sequencing used a NextSeq 500. TCRdb reprocessing: public reads trimmed at Q25 with fastp, clones called with MiXCR, in-frame beta chains kept. Rows with a matching CDR3 protein are joined into one entry that keeps the most common DNA and genes. This sample lists approximately 70,000 distinct CDR3 sequences; roughly 15% were detected once. The leading ten clones occupy 11% to 15% of the sample. The sequencing sample was made of whole blood. The receptors shown here come from an adult who was a healthcare worker with PCR-confirmed SARS-CoV-2 infection or an uninfected control (not recorded which).

The CDR3 nucleotides read TGTGCCAGCAGTTGGGACAGCAATTCACCCCTCCACTTT. Its protein product is CASSWDSNSPLHF. This chain connects TRBV28 to TRBJ1-6; the match to TRBD1 covers 7 bases. Germline values: CDR1 MDHEN, CDR2 SYDVKM. V shed 4 bases, J shed 7 bases, and the junction held 1 base outside the gene matches. There are 13 residues in the CDR3.

This chain joins TRBV6-5 and TRBJ2-7, with D perhaps TRBD2 (5 bases). CDR1 is MNHEY and CDR2 is SVGAGI in the germline V gene. Between the trimmed V and J ends, which lost 2 bases and 4 bases, there was a span of 15 bases. CDR3 size: 15 residues. The CDR3 nucleotides read TGTGCCAGCAGTTACCTGTTCCTGGGGAGTTACGAGCAGTACTTC. Translation: CASSYLFLGSYEQYF.

This clonotype has only a few counts. The chain couples TRBV6-1 to TRBJ2-7, with unresolved D. Trimming stripped 2 bases from V and 4 bases from J, with 9 bases between. This CDR3 has 13 amino acids. The germline V gene has CDR1 MNHNS and CDR2 SASEGT. In DNA, the CDR3 is TGTGCCAGCAGTGAATCTGCTCCTTACGAGCAGTACTTC. It yields the protein CASSESAPYEQYF.